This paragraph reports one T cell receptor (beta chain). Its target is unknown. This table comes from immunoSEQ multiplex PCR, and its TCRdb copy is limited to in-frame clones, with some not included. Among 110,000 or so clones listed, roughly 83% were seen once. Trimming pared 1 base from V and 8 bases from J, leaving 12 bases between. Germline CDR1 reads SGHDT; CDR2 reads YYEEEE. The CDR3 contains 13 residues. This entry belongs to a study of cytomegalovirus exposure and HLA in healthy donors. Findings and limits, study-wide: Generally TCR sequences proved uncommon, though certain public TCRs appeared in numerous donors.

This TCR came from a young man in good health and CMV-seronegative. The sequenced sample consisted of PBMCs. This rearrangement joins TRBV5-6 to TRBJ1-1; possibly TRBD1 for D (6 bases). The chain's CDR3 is CASSLLQGFEAFF. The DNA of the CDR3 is TGTGCCAGCAGCTTGTTACAGGGCTTCGAAGCTTTCTTT.